The present T cell receptor beta chain was sequenced within a study of T cell clonality in common variable immunodeficiency. General study findings and limits: CVID subjects had higher TCRbeta clonality than healthy controls, most marked in about a third. Common variable immunodeficiency TCR beta sequences reportedly had fewer deletions and N-nucleotide insertions. CVID subjects shared fewer TCRbeta clones than healthy controls did.

Blood samples were heparinized, 5 to 8 ml per donor. TCRdb's copy holds only in-frame clones and misses some; the assay was immunoSEQ multiplex PCR. The sample includes some 43,000 clones, none of them occurring once. At least ten counts were recorded for this clone. Its specificity is not known. The CDR3 end falls 3 residues outside the read, so it is completed with the germline J gene. The CDR3 spans 13 residues. Between the trimmed V and J ends, which lost 2 bases and 1 base, there was a span of 5 bases. CDR1 is PRHDT, CDR2 FYEKMQ, per germline (reference sequence). V is TRBV13 and J is TRBJ1-1; the D is unclear. The source of this sequence is a person between 18 and 75 years old in good health. The sample taken for sequencing was peripheral blood mononuclear cells. The CDR3: CASSLRGNTEAFF. CDR3 bases read: TGTGCCAGCAGCTTACGGGGGAACACTGAA.